The sample holds many counts of the clone carrying this T cell receptor (beta chain). The record originates from a study of early T cells in non-severe SARS-CoV-2 infection. Study-level information: Chains were unpaired, as sequencing was done on bulk RNA from unsorted whole blood.

TCRdb reprocessed the 5' RACE reads with MiXCR, giving one entry per CDR3 protein. The repertoire holds 25,000 to 35,000 distinct CDR3 sequences, with roughly 5% as singletons. The CDR3 is 15 residues long. Germline V lookup: CDR1 SGDLS, CDR2 YYNGEE. V lost 4 bases, J lost 1 base, and 13 bases lay in between. The rearrangement joins TRBV9 to TRBJ2-3; TRBD2 is a possible D gene (6 bases). The source material was whole blood. This clonotype was sampled from an adult who was a healthcare worker with PCR-confirmed SARS-CoV-2 infection or an uninfected control (not recorded which). The CDR3 region has the DNA TGTGCCAGCAGCCCGGGACTGCTTCGCACAGATACGCAGTATTTT. This gives the protein CASSPGLLRTDTQYF.